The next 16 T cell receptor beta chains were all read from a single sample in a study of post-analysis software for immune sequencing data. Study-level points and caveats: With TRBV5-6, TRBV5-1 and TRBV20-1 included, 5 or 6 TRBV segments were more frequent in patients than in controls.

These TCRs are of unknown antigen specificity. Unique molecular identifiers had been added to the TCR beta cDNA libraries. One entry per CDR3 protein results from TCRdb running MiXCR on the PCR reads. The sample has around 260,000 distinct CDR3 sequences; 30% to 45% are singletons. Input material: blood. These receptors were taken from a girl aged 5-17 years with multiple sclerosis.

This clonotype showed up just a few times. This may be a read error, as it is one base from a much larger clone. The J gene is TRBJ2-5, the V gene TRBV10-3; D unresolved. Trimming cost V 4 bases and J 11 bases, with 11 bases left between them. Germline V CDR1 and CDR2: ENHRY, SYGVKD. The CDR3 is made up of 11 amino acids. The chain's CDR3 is CAISADNEQYF. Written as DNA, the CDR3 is TGTGCCATCAGTGCCGACAATGAGCAGTACTTC.

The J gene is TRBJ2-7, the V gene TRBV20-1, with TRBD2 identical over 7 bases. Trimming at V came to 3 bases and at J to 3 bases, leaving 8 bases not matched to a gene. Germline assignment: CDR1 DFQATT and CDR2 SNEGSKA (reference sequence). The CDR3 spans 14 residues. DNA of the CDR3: TGCAGTGCTAGCCCCCTAGCGGTGAACTACGAGCAGTACTTC. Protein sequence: CSASPLAVNYEQYF.

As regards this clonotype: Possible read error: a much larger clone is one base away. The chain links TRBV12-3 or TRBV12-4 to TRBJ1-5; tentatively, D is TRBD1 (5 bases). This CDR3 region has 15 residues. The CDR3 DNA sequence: TGTACCACGTCTACAGGCGAGTATAGCAATCAGCCCCAGCATTTT. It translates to CTTSTGEYSNQPQHF.

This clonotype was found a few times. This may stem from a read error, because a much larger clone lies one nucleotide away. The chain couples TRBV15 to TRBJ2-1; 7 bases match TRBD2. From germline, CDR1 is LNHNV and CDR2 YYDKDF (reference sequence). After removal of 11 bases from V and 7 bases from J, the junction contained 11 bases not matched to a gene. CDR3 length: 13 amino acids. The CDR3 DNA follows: TGTGCCGCCCAAGGACTAGTCGAGAATGAGCAGTTCTTC. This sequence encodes CAAQGLVENEQFF.

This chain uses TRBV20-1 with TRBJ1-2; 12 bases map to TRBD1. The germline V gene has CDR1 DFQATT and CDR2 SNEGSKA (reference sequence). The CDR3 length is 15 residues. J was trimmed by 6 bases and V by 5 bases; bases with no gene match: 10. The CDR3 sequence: CSAYALGQGADGYTF. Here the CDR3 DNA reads TGCAGTGCTTACGCGCTGGGACAGGGGGCAGATGGCTACACCTTC.

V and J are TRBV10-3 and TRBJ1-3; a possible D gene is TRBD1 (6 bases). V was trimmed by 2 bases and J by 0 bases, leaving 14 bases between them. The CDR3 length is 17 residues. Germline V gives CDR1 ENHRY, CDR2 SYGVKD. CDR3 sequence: CAISEAGHGTSGNTIYF. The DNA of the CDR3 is TGTGCCATCAGTGAGGCGGGACACGGTACCTCTGGAAACACCATATATTTT.

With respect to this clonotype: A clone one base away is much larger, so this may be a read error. The CDR3: CAISEIPLAGSTNTQYF. The CDR3 bases are TGTGCCATCAGTGAGATACCACTAGCGGGGTCAACAAATACGCAGTATTTT. The rearrangement joins TRBV10-3 to TRBJ2-3; 10 nucleotides match TRBD2. The CDR3 totals 17 residues. J was trimmed by 7 bases and V by 2 bases; bases with no gene match: 12. Looked up from germline, CDR1 is ENHRY and CDR2 is SYGVKD.

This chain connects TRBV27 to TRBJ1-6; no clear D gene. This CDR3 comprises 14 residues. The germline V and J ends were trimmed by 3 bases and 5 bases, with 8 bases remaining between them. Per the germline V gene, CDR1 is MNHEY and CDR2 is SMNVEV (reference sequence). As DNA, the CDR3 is TGTGCCAGCAGTTTCCAAGGGAATAATTCACCCCTCCACTTT. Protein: CASSFQGNNSPLHF.

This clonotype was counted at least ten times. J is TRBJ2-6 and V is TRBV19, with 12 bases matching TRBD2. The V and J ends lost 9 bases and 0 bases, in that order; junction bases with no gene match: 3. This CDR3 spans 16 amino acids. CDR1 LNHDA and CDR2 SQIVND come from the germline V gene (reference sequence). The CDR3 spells CASGLAGTSGANVLTF. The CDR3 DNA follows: TGTGCCAGCGGACTAGCGGGAACCTCTGGGGCCAACGTCCTGACTTTC.

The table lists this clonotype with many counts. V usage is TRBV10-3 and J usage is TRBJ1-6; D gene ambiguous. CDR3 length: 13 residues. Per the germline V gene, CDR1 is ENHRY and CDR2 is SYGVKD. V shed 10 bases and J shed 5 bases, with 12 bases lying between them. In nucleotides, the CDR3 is TGTGCCACCACTGGAGCAGATAATTCACCCCTCCACTTT. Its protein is CATTGADNSPLHF.

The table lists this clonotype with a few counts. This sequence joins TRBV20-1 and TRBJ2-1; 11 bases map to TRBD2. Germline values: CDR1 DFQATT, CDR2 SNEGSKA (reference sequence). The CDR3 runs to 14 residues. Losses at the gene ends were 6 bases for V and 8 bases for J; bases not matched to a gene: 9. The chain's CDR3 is CSALAGGLSYEQFF. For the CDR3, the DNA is TGCAGTGCCTTAGCGGGGGGGCTTTCCTATGAGCAGTTCTTC.

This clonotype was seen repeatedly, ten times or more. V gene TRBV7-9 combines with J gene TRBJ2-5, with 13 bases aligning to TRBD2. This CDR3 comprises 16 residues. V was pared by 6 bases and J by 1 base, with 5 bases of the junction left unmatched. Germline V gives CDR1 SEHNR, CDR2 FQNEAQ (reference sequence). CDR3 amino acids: CASRFGTSGAQETQYF. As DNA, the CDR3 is TGTGCCAGCAGGTTCGGGACTAGCGGGGCCCAAGAGACCCAGTACTTC.

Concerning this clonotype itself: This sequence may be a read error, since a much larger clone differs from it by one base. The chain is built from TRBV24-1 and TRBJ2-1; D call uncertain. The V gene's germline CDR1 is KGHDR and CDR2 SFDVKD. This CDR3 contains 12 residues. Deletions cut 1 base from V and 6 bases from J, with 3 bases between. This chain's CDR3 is CATSDLANEQFF. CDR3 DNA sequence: TGTGCCACCAGTGATTTAGCCAATGAGCAGTTCTTC.

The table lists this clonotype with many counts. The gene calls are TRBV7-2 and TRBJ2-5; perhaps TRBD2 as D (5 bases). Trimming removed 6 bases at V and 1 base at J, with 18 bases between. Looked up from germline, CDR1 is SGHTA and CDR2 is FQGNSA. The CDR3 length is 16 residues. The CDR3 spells CASSRGGVGSQETQYF. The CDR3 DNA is TGTGCCAGCAGTCGGGGTGGTGTGGGGAGCCAAGAGACCCAGTACTTC.

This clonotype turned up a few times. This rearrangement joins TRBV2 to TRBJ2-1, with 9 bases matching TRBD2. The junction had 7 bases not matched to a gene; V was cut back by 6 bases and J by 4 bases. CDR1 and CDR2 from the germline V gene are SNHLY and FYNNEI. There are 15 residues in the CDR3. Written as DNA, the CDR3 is TGTGCCAGCAGGGGAGTAGCGGGGGAGTACAATGAGCAGTTCTTC. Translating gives CASRGVAGEYNEQFF.

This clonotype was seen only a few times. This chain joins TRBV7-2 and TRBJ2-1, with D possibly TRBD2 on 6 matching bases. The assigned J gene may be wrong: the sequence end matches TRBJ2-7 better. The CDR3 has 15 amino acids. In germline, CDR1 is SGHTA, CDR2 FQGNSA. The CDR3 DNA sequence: TGTGCCAGCAGCCGGAGCGGGTTCTCCTACAATGAGCAGTACTTC. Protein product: CASSRSGFSYNEQYF.